The source of this T cell receptor (beta chain) is a study of blood T cells in healthy people across ages. Primed by a sample-barcoded 5' primer and a J-beta primer mix, a second PCR proceeded for about 6 to 12 cycles. From the 5' RACE reads, TCRdb called clonotypes with MiXCR, one entry per CDR3 protein. The table has some 760,000 distinct CDR3 sequences, around a quarter seen once. The germline V gene has CDR1 SGHTA and CDR2 FQGNSA. V trimming: 2 bases; J trimming: 4 bases; junction bases outside the gene matches: 4. CDR3 size: 14 residues. In addition, the sample was reused for a study of T cells of mothers and their children. As that study records: In this cohort, donors were three healthy Caucasian mothers plus their six children. Every mother supplied over 9 million TCR beta CDR3 reads and every child about 3 million.

The sample comprised blood. The chain employs TRBV7-2 and TRBJ1-2; 7 nucleotides align to TRBD1. This receptor was taken from a boy between 10 and 17 years old in good health. In DNA, the CDR3 is TGTGCCAGCAGCTTACCAGGGGGAAGCTATGGCTACACCTTC. This codes for CASSLPGGSYGYTF.